The 5 T cell receptor beta chains presented below share a single source sample, sequenced in a study of Ad26.COV2.S vaccination and SARS-CoV-2 variants. Clones were sequenced by immunoSEQ multiplex PCR, and TCRdb holds only the in-frame ones, with some missing. Here the sample spans about 350,000 clones, around 89% being singletons. The treatment here: 15 to 20 received Ad26.COV2.S at low or high dose, single or two shots; roughly five received placebo; per-sample allocation not given. Vaccine and placebo recipients were sampled on day 63 after the first injection. The sample here was peripheral blood, taken in a trial of Ad26.COV2.S vaccine versus placebo. Every receptor here comes from a person between 18 and 59 years old who received the Ad26.COV2.S COVID-19 vaccine or a placebo.

The chain employs TRBV4-2 and TRBJ2-1, with D hard to call. Trimming removed 10 bases at V and 5 bases at J, with 9 bases between. The CDR3 is made up of 11 amino acids. The germline V gene has CDR1 LGHNA and CDR2 YNFKEQ. In nucleotides, the CDR3 is TGTGCCACGGGCCGGGACAATGAGCAGTTCTTC. This translates into CATGRDNEQFF.

The chain joins TRBV18 to TRBJ1-5; TRBD1 might be the D (6 bases). This CDR3 region has 16 residues. Trimming took 3 bases from V and 11 from J, leaving 23 bases between them. Germline V gives CDR1 KGHSH, CDR2 LQKENI. CDR3 sequence: CASSPTGSTGSAAQHF. CDR3 coding DNA: TGTGCCAGCTCACCTACGGGCTCGACAGGAAGTGCAGCCCAGCATTTT.

The chain combines TRBV7-9 with TRBJ1-4; no firm D call. Germline CDR1 reads SEHNR; CDR2 reads FQNEAQ (reference sequence). The CDR3 length is 14 residues. Between the trimmed V and J ends, which lost 1 base and 4 bases, there was a span of 7 bases. CDR3 sequence: CASSLVGINEKLFF. CDR3 nucleotide sequence: TGTGCCAGCAGCTTAGTGGGGATTAATGAAAAACTGTTTTTT.

The chain carries TRBV30 and TRBJ2-5; D gene ambiguous. Trimming removed 3 bases at V and 2 bases at J, with 1 base between. The length of the CDR3 is 10 residues. CDR1 is GTSNPN, CDR2 SVGIG, per germline (reference sequence). The CDR3: CAWRQETQYF. For the CDR3, the DNA is TGTGCCTGGAGGCAAGAGACCCAGTACTTC.

CDR3 in DNA: TGTGCCAGTACCAAGGTCTACGAGCAGTACTTC. This codes for CASTKVYEQYF. The rearrangement links TRBV19 to TRBJ2-7; no reliable D call. This CDR3 has 11 amino acids. Germline V CDR1 and CDR2: LNHDA, SQIVND (reference sequence). Trimming shortened V by 7 bases and J by 3 bases, and 7 bases separated the two germline ends.